The 17 T cell receptor beta chains presented below share a single source sample, sequenced in a study of shared clonotypes between healthy human individuals. Method: immunoSEQ multiplex PCR; TCRdb's copy keeps in-frame clones and lacks some. Altogether hundreds of thousands of clones are present, 76% being singletons, with the ten largest covering 13%. Sequencing was carried out using PBMCs. All receptors derive from a woman between 40 and 50 years old in good health. Some clones in this sample may be carry-over from other donors' samples.

This clone was picked up a small number of times. The CDR3 nucleotides read TGTGCCAGCCTAGGGGGTTGGGGCTCCTACAATGAGCAGTTCTTC. It is translated as CASLGGWGSYNEQFF. J is TRBJ2-1 and V is TRBV6-1; D may be TRBD1 (6 bases). Germline V gene lookup returns CDR1 MNHNS and CDR2 SASEGT. The CDR3 runs to 15 residues. Trimming took 8 bases from V and 0 from J, leaving 14 bases between them.

V usage is TRBV4-2 and J usage is TRBJ1-1; TRBD1 matches 7 bases. The CDR3 runs 17 residues. The germline V gene has CDR1 LGHNA and CDR2 YNFKEQ. Trimming removed 1 base from V and 1 base from J; junction bases left unmatched: 9. In DNA, the CDR3 is TGTGCCAGCAGCCAAGTGTCGAGGTCAGGGGGGAACACTGAAGCTTTCTTT. It encodes CASSQVSRSGGNTEAFF.

This chain links TRBV6-5 with TRBJ1-2; perhaps TRBD1 as D (6 bases). V was trimmed by 5 bases and J by 5 bases, leaving 18 bases between them. The CDR3 covers 15 residues. Germline values: CDR1 MNHEY, CDR2 SVGAGI. Here the CDR3 reads CASSTPTGQTYGYTF. The CDR3 DNA reads as TGTGCCAGCAGTACCCCTACCGGACAGACATATGGCTACACCTTC.

J is TRBJ2-2 and V is TRBV7-9; D is unresolved. V was pared by 5 bases and J by 6 bases, with 7 bases between. CDR1 is SEHNR and CDR2 is FQNEAQ in the germline V gene (reference sequence). The CDR3 is made up of 12 amino acids. As DNA, the CDR3 is TGTGCCAGCAGCCCAGCCTCCGGGGAGCTGTTTTTT. This encodes CASSPASGELFF.

The chain links TRBV9 to TRBJ2-1, with D possibly being TRBD2 (6 bases). The CDR3 spans 15 residues. The germline V and J ends were trimmed by 0 bases and 10 bases, with 17 bases remaining between them. CDR1 SGDLS and CDR2 YYNGEE come from the germline V gene. The CDR3 here is CASSVVGLPFGEQFF. The CDR3 nucleotides read TGTGCCAGCAGCGTAGTGGGACTCCCTTTTGGGGAGCAGTTCTTC. Drawing the rest from reference TRBV9 and TRBJ2-1, the complete variable domain is DSGVTQTPKHLITATGQRVTLRCSPRSGDLSVYWYQQSLDQGLQFLIQYYNGEERAKGNILERFSAQQFPDLHSELNLSSLELGDSALYFCASSVVGLPFGEQFFGPGTRLTVL.

The chain uses TRBV28 and TRBJ2-7, with no clear D. V lost 3 bases, J lost 2 bases, and 11 bases lay in between. CDR3 size: 14 residues. Germline assignment: CDR1 MDHEN and CDR2 SYDVKM. The chain's CDR3 is CASSFVARTYEQYF. CDR3 in DNA: TGTGCCAGCAGTTTCGTGGCACGGACCTACGAGCAGTACTTC.

V and J are TRBV4-2 and TRBJ1-4; 11 bases agree with TRBD1. V dropped 1 base and J dropped 8; count of bases not matched to a gene: 3. Germline assignment: CDR1 LGHNA and CDR2 YNFKEQ. The CDR3 length is 15 residues. The CDR3 sequence: CASSQVGQGGEKLFF. In DNA form, the CDR3 reads TGTGCCAGCAGCCAAGTGGGACAGGGGGGCGAAAAACTGTTTTTT.

This clone came up once. The chain recombines TRBV6-1 with TRBJ2-5; D is ambiguous. The end of the DNA aligns better with TRBJ2-7, so the J call may be wrong. Germline loops: CDR1 MNHNS, CDR2 SASEGT. The CDR3 consists of 15 residues. Written as DNA, the CDR3 is TGTGCCAGCTTAAGGGCCCTGGGAATGGGCTACGAGCAGTACTTC. Protein sequence: CASLRALGMGYEQYF.

V usage is TRBV6-4 and J usage is TRBJ2-1; no clear D. V was clipped by 0 bases and J by 12 bases, with 9 bases between them. This CDR3 comprises 12 residues. Germline V gene sequence: CDR1 MRHNA, CDR2 SNTAGT. CDR3 DNA sequence: TGTGCCAGCAGTGACTCGAGGTTGGGGCAGTTCTTC. Residues: CASSDSRLGQFF.

The rearrangement uses TRBV7-9 and TRBJ2-1; no clear D gene. The germline CDR1 and CDR2 sequences are SEHNR and FQNEAQ (reference sequence). The CDR3 extends over 10 amino acids. V was cut by 8 bases and J by 9 bases, with 8 bases left in between. CDR3 DNA sequence: TGTGCCAGCGAAGCCTCTGAGCAGTTCTTC. Protein product: CASEASEQFF.

The chain joins TRBV15 to TRBJ2-7, with 12 bases that match TRBD2. Germline assignment: CDR1 LNHNV and CDR2 YYDKDF (reference sequence). The CDR3 sequence is 15 residues long. Unmatched junction bases numbered 4, after V lost 3 bases and J lost 4 bases. The CDR3 nucleotides read TGTGCCACCAGCAGTCGGGGACTAGCGGGTTACGAGCAGTACTTC. Protein product: CATSSRGLAGYEQYF.

This clone appeared a few times. This chain links TRBV5-6 with TRBJ1-4; D gene uncertain. From germline, CDR1 is SGHDT and CDR2 YYEEEE. The V gene lost 1 base and the J gene lost 0 bases, with 7 bases spanning the gap. The CDR3 contains 15 residues. The CDR3 DNA follows: TGTGCCAGCAGCTTGTTGGGCTCAACTAATGAAAAACTGTTTTTT. Its translation: CASSLLGSTNEKLFF. Using reference TRBV5-6 and TRBJ1-4 for the parts outside the CDR3, the full variable domain is DAGVTQSPTHLIKTRGQQVTLRCSPKSGHDTVSWYQQALGQGPQFIFQYYEEEERQRGNFPDRFSGHQFPNYSSELNVNALLLGDSALYLCASSLLGSTNEKLFFGSGTQLSVL.

The chain recombines TRBV30 with TRBJ2-3; TRBD2 matches at 7 bases. The CDR3 sequence is 13 residues long. The ends lost 4 bases at V and 2 bases at J; junction bases unmatched: 3. Germline V CDR1 and CDR2: GTSNPN, SVGIG (reference sequence). DNA of the CDR3: TGTGCCTGGACGAGCGGGGCCACAGATACGCAGTATTTT. Its translation is CAWTSGATDTQYF.

J is TRBJ1-4 and V is TRBV28; TRBD1 aligns across 9 bases. CDR3 size: 14 residues. V lost 5 bases to trimming and J lost 7 bases; unmatched junction nucleotides: 5. The germline gives CDR1 MDHEN, CDR2 SYDVKM. The CDR3 DNA is TGTGCCAGCAGTCAGGGACAGGGAGTTGAAAAACTGTTTTTT. As protein: CASSQGQGVEKLFF. The whole variable domain, remainder taken from reference TRBV28 and TRBJ1-4, is DVKVTQSSRYLVKRTGEKVFLECVQDMDHENMFWYRQDPGLGLRLIYFSYDVKMKEKGDIPEGYSVSREKKERFSLILESASTNQTSMYLCASSQGQGVEKLFFGSGTQLSVL.

This chain joins TRBV6-5 and TRBJ1-6; D is possibly TRBD1 (5 bases). This CDR3 is built from 14 residues. CDR1 is MNHEY and CDR2 is SVGAGI in the germline V gene. Trimming left V 5 bases short and J 10 bases short, with 15 bases between. In DNA form, the CDR3 reads TGTGCCAGCAGTACTGAGGGACGGAGGTCACCCCTCCACTTT. This sequence encodes CASSTEGRRSPLHF.

The chain couples TRBV2 to TRBJ2-2, with TRBD2 matching 9 bases. The trim removed 8 bases at V and 6 bases at J, leaving 7 bases unmatched. The CDR3 length is 14 residues. Looked up from germline, CDR1 is SNHLY and CDR2 is FYNNEI. The DNA for the CDR3 is TGTGCCAGCTCACCGGCTAGCGGGGCCGGGGAGCTGTTTTTT. It translates to CASSPASGAGELFF.

The gene calls are TRBV9 and TRBJ2-3, with 10 bases aligning to TRBD2. This CDR3 contains 16 residues. V trimming: 4 bases; J trimming: 7 bases; junction bases outside the gene matches: 12. CDR1 and CDR2 (germline): SGDLS, YYNGEE. CDR3 in DNA: TGTGCCAGCAGCTCGAATCTAGGACTAGCGGTATATACGCAGTATTTT. Its translation is CASSSNLGLAVYTQYF.